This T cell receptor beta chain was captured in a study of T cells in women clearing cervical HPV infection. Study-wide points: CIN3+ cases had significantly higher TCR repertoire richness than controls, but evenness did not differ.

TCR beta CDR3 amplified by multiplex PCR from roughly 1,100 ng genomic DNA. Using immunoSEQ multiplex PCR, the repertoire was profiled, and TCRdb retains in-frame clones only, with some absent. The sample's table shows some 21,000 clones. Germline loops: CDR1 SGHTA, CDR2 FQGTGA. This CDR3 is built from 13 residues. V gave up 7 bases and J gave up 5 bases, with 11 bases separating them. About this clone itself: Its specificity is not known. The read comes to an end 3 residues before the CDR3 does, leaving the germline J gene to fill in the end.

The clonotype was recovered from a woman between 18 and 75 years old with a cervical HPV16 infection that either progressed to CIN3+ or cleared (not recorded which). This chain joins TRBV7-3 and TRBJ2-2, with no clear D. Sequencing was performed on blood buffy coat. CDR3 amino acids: CASTLVGTGELFF. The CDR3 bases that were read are TGTGCCAGCACCCTCGTAGGGACCGGGGAG.